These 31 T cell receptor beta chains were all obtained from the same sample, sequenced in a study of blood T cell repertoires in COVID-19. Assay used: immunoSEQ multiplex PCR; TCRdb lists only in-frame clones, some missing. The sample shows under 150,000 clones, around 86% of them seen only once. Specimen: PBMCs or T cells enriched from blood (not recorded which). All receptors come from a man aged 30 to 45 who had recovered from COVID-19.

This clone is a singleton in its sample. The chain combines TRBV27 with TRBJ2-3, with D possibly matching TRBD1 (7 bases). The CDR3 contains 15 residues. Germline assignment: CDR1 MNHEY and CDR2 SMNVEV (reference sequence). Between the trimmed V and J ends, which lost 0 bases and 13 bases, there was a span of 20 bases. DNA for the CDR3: TGTGCCAGCAGTTTATCTCCAGGGGGGATGTCAGTTGAGTATTTT. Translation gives CASSLSPGGMSVEYF.

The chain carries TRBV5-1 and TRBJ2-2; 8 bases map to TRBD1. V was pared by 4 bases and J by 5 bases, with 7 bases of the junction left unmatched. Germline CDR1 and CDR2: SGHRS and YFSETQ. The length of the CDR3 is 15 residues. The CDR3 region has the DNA TGCGCCAGCAGCGGTGGACAGGGTTTAACCGGGGAGCTGTTTTTT. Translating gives CASSGGQGLTGELFF.

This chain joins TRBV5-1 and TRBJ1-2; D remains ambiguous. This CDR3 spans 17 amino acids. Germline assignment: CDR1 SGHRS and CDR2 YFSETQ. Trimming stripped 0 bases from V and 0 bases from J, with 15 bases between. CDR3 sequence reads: CASSLGPLGSANYGYTF. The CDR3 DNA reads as TGCGCCAGCAGCTTGGGCCCTCTAGGGAGTGCTAACTATGGCTACACCTTC.

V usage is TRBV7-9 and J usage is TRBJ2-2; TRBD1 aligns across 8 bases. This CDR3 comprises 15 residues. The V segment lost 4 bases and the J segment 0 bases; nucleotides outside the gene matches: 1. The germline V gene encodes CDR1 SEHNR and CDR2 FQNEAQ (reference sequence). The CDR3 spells CASSSRGPNTGELFF. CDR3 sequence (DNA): TGTGCCAGCAGCTCCAGGGGGCCGAACACCGGGGAGCTGTTTTTT.

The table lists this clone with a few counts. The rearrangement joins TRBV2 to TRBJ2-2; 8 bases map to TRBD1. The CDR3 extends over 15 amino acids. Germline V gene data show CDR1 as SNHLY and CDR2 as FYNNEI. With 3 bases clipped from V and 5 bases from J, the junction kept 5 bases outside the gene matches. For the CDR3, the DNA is TGTGCCAGCAGTGACCCTGGACAGGGAACCGGGGAGCTGTTTTTT. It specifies CASSDPGQGTGELFF.

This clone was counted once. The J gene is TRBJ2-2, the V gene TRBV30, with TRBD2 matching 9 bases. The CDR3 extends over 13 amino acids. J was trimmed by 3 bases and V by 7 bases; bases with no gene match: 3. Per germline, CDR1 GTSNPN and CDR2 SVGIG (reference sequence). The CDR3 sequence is CASAGGHTGELFF. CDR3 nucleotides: TGTGCCTCGGCGGGAGGGCACACCGGGGAGCTGTTTTTT.

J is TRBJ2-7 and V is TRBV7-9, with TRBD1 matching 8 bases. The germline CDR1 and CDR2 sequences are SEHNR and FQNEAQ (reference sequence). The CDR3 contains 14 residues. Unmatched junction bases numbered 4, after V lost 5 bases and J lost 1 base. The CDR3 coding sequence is TGTGCCAGCAGCGGGGACAGGCGTTCCTACGAGCAGTACTTC. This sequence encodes CASSGDRRSYEQYF.

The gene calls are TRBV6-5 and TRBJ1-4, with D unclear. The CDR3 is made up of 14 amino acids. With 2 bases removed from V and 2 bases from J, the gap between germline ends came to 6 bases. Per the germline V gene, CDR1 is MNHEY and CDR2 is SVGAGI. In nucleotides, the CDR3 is TGTGCCAGCAGTTACAGGGAGACTAATGAAAAACTGTTTTTT. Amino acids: CASSYRETNEKLFF.

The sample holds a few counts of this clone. The CDR3 nucleotides read TGTGCCAGCAGTGAGTTGCGGGGCTCACAAGAGACCCAGTACTTC. Translation gives CASSELRGSQETQYF. The chain links TRBV2 to TRBJ2-5; D might be TRBD2 (6 bases). CDR1 and CDR2 from the germline V gene are SNHLY and FYNNEI. The CDR3 covers 15 residues. The V end was cut by 3 bases, the J end by 2 bases, with 13 bases between.

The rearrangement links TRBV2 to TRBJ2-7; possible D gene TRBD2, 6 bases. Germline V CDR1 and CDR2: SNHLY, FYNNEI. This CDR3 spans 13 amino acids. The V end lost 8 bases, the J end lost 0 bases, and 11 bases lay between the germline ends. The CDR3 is CASRDSSSYEQYV. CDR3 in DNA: TGTGCCAGCCGGGACTCGAGCTCCTACGAGCAGTACGTC.

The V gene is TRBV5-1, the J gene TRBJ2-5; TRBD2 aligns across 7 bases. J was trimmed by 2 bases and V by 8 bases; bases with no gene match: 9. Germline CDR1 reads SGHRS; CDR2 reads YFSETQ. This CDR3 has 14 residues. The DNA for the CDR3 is TGCGCCAGTTACCCTGGGGGGGGACAAGAGACCCAGTACTTC. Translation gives CASYPGGGQETQYF.

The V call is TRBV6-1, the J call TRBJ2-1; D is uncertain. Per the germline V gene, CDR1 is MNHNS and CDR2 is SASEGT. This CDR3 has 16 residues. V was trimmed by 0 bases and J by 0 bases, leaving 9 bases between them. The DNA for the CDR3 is TGTGCCAGCAGTGAAGCTGGCGGAAGCTCCTACAATGAGCAGTTCTTC. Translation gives CASSEAGGSSYNEQFF.

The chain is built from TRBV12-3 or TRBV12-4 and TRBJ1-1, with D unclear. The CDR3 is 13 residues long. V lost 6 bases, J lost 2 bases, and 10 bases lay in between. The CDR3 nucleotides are TGTGCCAGCAGGCTCGAAACTAACACTGAAGCTTTCTTT. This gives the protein CASRLETNTEAFF.

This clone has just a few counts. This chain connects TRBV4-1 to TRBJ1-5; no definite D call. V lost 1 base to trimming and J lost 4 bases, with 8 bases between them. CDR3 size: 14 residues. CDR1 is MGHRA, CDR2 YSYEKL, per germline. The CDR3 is CASSQGPGNQPQHF. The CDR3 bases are TGCGCCAGCAGCCAAGGTCCGGGGAATCAGCCCCAGCATTTT.

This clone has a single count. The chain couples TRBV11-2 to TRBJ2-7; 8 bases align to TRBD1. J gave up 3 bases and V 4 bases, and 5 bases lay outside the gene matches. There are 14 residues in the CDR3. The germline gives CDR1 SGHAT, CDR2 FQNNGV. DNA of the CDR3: TGTGCCAGCAGCTACGGACAGGGAGGCTACGAGCAGTACTTC. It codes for CASSYGQGGYEQYF.

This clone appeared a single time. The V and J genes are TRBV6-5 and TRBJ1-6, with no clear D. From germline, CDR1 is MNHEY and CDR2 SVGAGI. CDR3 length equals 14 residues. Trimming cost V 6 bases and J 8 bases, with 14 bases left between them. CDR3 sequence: CASSLDGSHSPLHF. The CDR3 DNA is TGTGCCAGCAGCCTCGACGGGTCTCATTCACCCCTCCACTTT.

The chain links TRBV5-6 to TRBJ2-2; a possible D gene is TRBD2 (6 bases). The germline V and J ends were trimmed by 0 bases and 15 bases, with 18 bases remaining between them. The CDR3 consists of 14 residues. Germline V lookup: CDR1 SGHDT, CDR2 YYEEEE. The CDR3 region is CASSLAEGSASVFF. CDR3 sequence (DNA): TGTGCCAGCAGCTTGGCGGAGGGGAGCGCGTCGGTGTTTTTT.

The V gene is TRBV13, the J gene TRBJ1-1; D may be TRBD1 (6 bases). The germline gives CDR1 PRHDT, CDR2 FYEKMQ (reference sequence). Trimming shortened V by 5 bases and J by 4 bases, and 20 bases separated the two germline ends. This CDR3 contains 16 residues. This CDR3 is CASSRQFQQGRTEAFF. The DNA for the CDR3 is TGTGCCAGCAGCCGACAATTCCAACAGGGTCGCACTGAAGCTTTCTTT.

The CDR3 DNA sequence: TGTGCCAGCAGGGGACAGGTTACTGTCTCTGGGGCCAACGTCCTGACTTTC. Translation: CASRGQVTVSGANVLTF. The chain combines TRBV5-6 with TRBJ2-6, with 8 positions matching TRBD1. The V and J ends lost 5 bases and 0 bases, in that order; junction bases with no gene match: 7. This CDR3 spans 17 amino acids. Per germline, CDR1 SGHDT and CDR2 YYEEEE.

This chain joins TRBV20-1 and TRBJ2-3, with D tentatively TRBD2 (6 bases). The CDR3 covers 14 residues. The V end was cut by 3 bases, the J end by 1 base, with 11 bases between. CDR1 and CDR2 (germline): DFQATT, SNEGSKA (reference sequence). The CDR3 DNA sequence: TGCAGTGCTAGTGTCGGAGGGGGCACAGATACGCAGTATTTT. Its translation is CSASVGGGTDTQYF.

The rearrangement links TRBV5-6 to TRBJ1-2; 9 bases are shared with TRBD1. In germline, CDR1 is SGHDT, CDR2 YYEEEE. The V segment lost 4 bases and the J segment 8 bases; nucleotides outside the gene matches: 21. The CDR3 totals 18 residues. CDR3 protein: CASSLSHGTGFYVGGYTF. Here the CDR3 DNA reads TGTGCCAGCAGCCTGTCCCACGGGACAGGGTTCTATGTGGGAGGCTACACCTTC.

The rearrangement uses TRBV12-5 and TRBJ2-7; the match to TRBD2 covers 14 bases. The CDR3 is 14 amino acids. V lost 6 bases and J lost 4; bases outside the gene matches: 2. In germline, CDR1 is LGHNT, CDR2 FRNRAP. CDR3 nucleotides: TGTGCTAGTGGGCGACTAGCGGGAGGGTACGAGCAGTACTTC. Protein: CASGRLAGGYEQYF.

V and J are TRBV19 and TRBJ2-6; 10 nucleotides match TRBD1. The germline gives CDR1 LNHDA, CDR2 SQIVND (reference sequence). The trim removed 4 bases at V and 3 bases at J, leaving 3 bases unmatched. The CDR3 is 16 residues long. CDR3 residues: CASSTGTGVGANVLTF. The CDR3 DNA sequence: TGTGCCAGTAGTACCGGGACAGGGGTTGGGGCCAACGTCCTGACTTTC.

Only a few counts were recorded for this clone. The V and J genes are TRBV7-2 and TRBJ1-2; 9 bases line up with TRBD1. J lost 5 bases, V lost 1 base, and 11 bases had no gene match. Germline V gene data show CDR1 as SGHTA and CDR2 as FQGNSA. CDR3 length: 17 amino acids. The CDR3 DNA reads TGTGCCAGCAGCTTAGGCTCTACAGGGGGCAGAGGATATGGCTACACCTTC. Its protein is CASSLGSTGGRGYGYTF.

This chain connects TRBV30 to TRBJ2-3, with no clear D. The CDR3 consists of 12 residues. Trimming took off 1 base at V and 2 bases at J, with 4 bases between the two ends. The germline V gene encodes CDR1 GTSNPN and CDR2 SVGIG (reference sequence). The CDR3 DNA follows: TGTGCCTGGAGTGGGGCCACAGATACGCAGTATTTT. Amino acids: CAWSGATDTQYF.

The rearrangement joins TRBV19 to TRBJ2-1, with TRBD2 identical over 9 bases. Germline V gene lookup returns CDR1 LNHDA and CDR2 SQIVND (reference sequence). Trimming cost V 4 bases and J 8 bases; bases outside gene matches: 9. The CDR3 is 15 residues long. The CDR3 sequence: CASSTVAGATHEQFF. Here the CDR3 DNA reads TGTGCCAGTAGTACTGTAGCGGGAGCAACCCATGAGCAGTTCTTC.

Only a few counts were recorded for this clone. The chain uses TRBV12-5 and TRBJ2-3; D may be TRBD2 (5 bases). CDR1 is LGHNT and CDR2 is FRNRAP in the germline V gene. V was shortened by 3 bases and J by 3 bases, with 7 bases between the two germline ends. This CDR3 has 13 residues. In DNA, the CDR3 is TGTGCTAGTGGTTTTCGGGGAACAGATACGCAGTATTTT. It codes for CASGFRGTDTQYF.

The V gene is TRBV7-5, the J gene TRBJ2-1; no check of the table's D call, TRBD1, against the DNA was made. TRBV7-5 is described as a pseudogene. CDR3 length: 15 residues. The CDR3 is CARSCDRVSYNEQFF. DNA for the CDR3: TGTGCCAGAAGCTGTGACAGGGTTAGTTACAATGAGCAGTTCTTC.

The CDR3 reads CASSDSRGSPLHF. Here the CDR3 DNA reads TGTGCCAGCAGTGACTCTCGAGGTTCACCCCTCCACTTT. This rearrangement joins TRBV6-4 to TRBJ1-6; D is undetermined. The length of the CDR3 is 13 residues. V lost 0 bases and J lost 9, with 6 bases in between. CDR1 is MRHNA and CDR2 is SNTAGT in the germline V gene.

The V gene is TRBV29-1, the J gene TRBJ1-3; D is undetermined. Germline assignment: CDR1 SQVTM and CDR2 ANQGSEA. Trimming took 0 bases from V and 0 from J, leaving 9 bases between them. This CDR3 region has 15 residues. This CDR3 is CSVEDPGSSGNTIYF. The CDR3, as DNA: TGCAGCGTTGAAGATCCCGGGTCCTCTGGAAACACCATATATTTT.

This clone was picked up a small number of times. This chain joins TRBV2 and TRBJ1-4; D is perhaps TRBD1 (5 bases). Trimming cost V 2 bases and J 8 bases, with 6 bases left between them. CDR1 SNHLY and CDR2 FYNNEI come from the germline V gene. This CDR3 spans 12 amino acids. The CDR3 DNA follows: TGTGCCAGCAGTGAATGGGGCGAAAAACTGTTTTTT. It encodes CASSEWGEKLFF.